This T cell receptor beta chain was documented in a study of T-cell memory formation after mild COVID-19. Study information: The study found TCR clusters largely donor specific. General study points: Researchers could not confirm that second-wave clones peaking on day 37 targeted SARS-CoV-2.

One entry per CDR3 protein results from TCRdb running MiXCR on the 5' RACE reads. The top ten hold roughly 24% of the sample, which has more than 250,000 distinct CDR3 sequences, around 15% seen once. V was clipped by 1 base and J by 4 bases, with 7 bases between them. Germline V CDR1 and CDR2: SGHDN, FVKESK. The CDR3 has 13 residues. Comments on this clonotype: Its cognate antigen is unknown.

Material for sequencing was PBMCs or a T cell subset sorted from them (not recorded which). This clonotype was sampled from a man younger than 35 who had mild COVID-19 (a few samples of this study predate the infection). Cell type and time point are not known. The V and J genes are TRBV14 and TRBJ1-2, with D unresolved. The CDR3 DNA reads TGTGCCAGCAGCCAAGTGATCTCCTATGGCTACACCTTC. The encoded protein is CASSQVISYGYTF.